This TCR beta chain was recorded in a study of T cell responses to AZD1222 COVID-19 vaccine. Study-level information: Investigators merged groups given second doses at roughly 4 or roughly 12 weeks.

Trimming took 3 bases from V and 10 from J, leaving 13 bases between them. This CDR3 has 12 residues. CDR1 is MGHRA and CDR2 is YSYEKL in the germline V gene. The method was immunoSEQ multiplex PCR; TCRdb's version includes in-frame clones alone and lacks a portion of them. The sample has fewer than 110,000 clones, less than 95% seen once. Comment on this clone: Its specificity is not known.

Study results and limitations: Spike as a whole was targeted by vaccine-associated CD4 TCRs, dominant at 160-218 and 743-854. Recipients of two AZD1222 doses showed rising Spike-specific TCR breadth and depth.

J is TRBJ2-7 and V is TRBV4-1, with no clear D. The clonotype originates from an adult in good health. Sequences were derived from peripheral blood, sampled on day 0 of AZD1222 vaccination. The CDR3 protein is CASSHASTVQYF. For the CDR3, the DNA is TGCGCCAGCAGCCATGCTTCGACGGTACAGTACTTC.